This entry lists 24 T cell receptor beta chains sequenced from one sample in a study of Graves' ophthalmopathy and Graves' hyperthyroidism. Amplifying from RNA transcripts, the study obtained TCR beta CDR3 regions. HTBI primers primed a first-round RT-PCR, and a second-round multiplex PCR followed. TCRdb re-called the multiplex PCR reads with MiXCR, one entry per CDR3 protein. The table has approximately 700,000 distinct CDR3 sequences, 35% to 45% seen once. Sequenced input: peripheral blood. These receptors all come from an adult man with Graves' ophthalmopathy.

This chain links TRBV25-1 with TRBJ1-6; a weak D match, TRBD1 (6 bases). Trimming took off 4 bases at V and 7 bases at J, with 11 bases between the two ends. The CDR3 spans 14 residues. The germline gives CDR1 MGHDK, CDR2 SYGVNS. CDR3 bases: TGTGCCAGCAGTGCTTGGACAGTGAATTCACCCCTCCACTTT. It encodes CASSAWTVNSPLHF.

This clonotype was observed many times. In DNA, the CDR3 is TGTGCCTGGACAGGGGCCAACGTCCTGACTTTC. This translates into CAWTGANVLTF. The rearrangement uses TRBV30 and TRBJ2-6, with no clear D. The CDR3 sequence is 11 residues long. The V end was cut by 4 bases, the J end by 4 bases, with 2 bases between. Germline-derived CDR1 and CDR2 are GTSNPN and SVGIG (reference sequence).

The DNA of the CDR3 is TGTGCCAGCAGTACGCGCCAGAGAGGTGAGACCCAGTACTTC. Protein sequence: CASSTRQRGETQYF. This chain links TRBV12-3 or TRBV12-4 with TRBJ2-5; D not resolved. The CDR3 sequence is 14 residues long. V dropped 5 bases and J dropped 5 bases, with 15 bases sitting between them.

This clonotype has a single count. The chain combines TRBV11-3 with TRBJ1-2; D is ambiguous. The germline CDR1 and CDR2 sequences are SGHNT and YENEEA. Trimming shortened V by 1 base and J by 7 bases, and 7 bases separated the two germline ends. This CDR3 is built from 12 residues. The CDR3 here is CASSLGFGGYTF. The CDR3 DNA reads as TGTGCCAGCAGCTTAGGGTTCGGTGGCTACACCTTC.

In this sample, this clonotype turned up many times. The rearrangement joins TRBV7-2 to TRBJ1-5; D unresolved. There are 14 residues in the CDR3. Trimming left V 4 bases short and J 2 bases short, with 9 bases between. Germline V lookup: CDR1 SGHTA, CDR2 FQGNSA. The CDR3 reads CASSSSWGNQPQHF. In DNA form, the CDR3 reads TGTGCCAGCAGCTCAAGTTGGGGCAATCAGCCCCAGCATTTT. The variable domain in full, completed from reference TRBV7-2 and TRBJ1-5, reads GAGVSQSPSNKVTEKGKDVELRCDPISGHTALYWYRQSLGQGLEFLIYFQGNSAPDKSGLPSDRFSAERTGGSVSTLTIQRTQQEDSAVYLCASSSSWGNQPQHFGDGTRLSIL.

This clonotype was seen ten or more times. The gene calls are TRBV29-1 and TRBJ1-2; weak D call: TRBD1 (6 bases). The CDR3 loop spans 13 amino acids. Germline V gene sequence: CDR1 SQVTM, CDR2 ANQGSEA. With 0 bases removed from V and 4 bases from J, the gap between germline ends came to 9 bases. The CDR3 loop is CSVEDRGSYGYTF. The CDR3 DNA reads as TGCAGCGTTGAAGACAGGGGATCCTATGGCTACACCTTC.

The chain has TRBV7-2 and TRBJ1-6; 9 bases agree with TRBD1. The CDR3 extends over 17 amino acids. Trimming took 2 bases from V and 9 from J; bases not matched to a gene: 11. The germline CDR1 and CDR2 sequences are SGHTA and FQGNSA. The CDR3 DNA follows: TGTGCCAGCAGCTTACATTTGGGACAGGGCCCTGCTTCACCCCTCCACTTT. Translating it yields CASSLHLGQGPASPLHF.

This clonotype came up many times. The V gene is TRBV7-9, the J gene TRBJ2-7, with D perhaps matching TRBD1 or TRBD2 (5 bases each). Germline V gene sequence: CDR1 SEHNR, CDR2 FQNEAQ (reference sequence). This CDR3 region has 12 residues. The V and J ends lost 2 bases and 5 bases respectively, with 7 bases between them. In DNA form, the CDR3 reads TGTGCCAGCAGCTTACCGGGGCACGAGCAGTACTTC. This codes for CASSLPGHEQYF.

The chain is built from TRBV5-1 and TRBJ2-7; D unresolved. The CDR3 is made up of 14 amino acids. Trimming took 0 bases from V and 3 from J, leaving 10 bases between them. The germline V gene has CDR1 SGHRS and CDR2 YFSETQ. CDR3 coding DNA: TGCGCCAGCAGCTTGGCCGTACAGAACTACGAGCAGTACTTC. Its translation: CASSLAVQNYEQYF.

V is TRBV2 and J is TRBJ1-3; D gene uncertain. Germline V gene lookup returns CDR1 SNHLY and CDR2 FYNNEI. Trimming shortened V by 8 bases and J by 7 bases, and 18 bases separated the two germline ends. This CDR3 spans 14 amino acids. Written as DNA, the CDR3 is TGTGCCAGCGTATCAGCGGACGTTGCGAACACCATATATTTT. It codes for CASVSADVANTIYF.

This clonotype occurred many times. This rearrangement joins TRBV2 to TRBJ2-7, with TRBD1 matching over 8 bases. This CDR3 is 15 amino acids long. Germline CDR1 is SNHLY and CDR2 is FYNNEI. V dropped 6 bases and J dropped 2; count of bases not matched to a gene: 9. CDR3 in DNA: TGTGCCAGCAGCCCGCGCCCGACAGGGGCCTACGAGCAGTACTTC. Residues: CASSPRPTGAYEQYF.

This clonotype was observed a single time. This may stem from a read error, because a much larger clone lies one nucleotide away. This chain links TRBV7-2 with TRBJ2-7; 9 bases agree with TRBD1. Germline CDR1 and CDR2: SGHTA and FQGNSA. The CDR3 has 12 amino acids. Here the CDR3 DNA reads TGTGTCAGCAGTGGGGACAGGGACGAGCAGTACTTC. Its translation: CVSSGDRDEQYF.

This sequence joins TRBV25-1 and TRBJ1-4; D is unresolved. V was trimmed by 1 base and J by 3 bases, leaving 12 bases between them. CDR1 is MGHDK, CDR2 SYGVNS, per germline. The CDR3 extends over 16 amino acids. The CDR3 region has the DNA TGTGCCAGCAGTGAATCCGGGATTGGGGCTAATGAAAAACTGTTTTTT. Encoded protein: CASSESGIGANEKLFF.

This clonotype was counted only a few times. V gene TRBV10-3 combines with J gene TRBJ1-1, with TRBD1 matching 7 bases. This CDR3 has 14 amino acids. Germline V lookup: CDR1 ENHRY, CDR2 SYGVKD. V dropped 10 bases and J dropped 2; count of bases not matched to a gene: 10. DNA for the CDR3: TGTGCCACCGTACGAGGGGGCATAAACACTGAAGCTTTCTTT. Residues: CATVRGGINTEAFF.

This clonotype has a single count. The chain joins TRBV7-8 to TRBJ1-4; TRBD1 is a possible D gene (5 bases). CDR1 SGHVS and CDR2 FQNEAQ come from the germline V gene. The germline V and J ends were trimmed by 2 bases and 8 bases, with 9 bases remaining between them. The CDR3 consists of 13 residues. The CDR3 DNA is TGTGCCAGCAGCTTACGGGGGGTGGAAAAACTGTTTTTT. Residues: CASSLRGVEKLFF.

J is TRBJ1-4 and V is TRBV7-9; 7 bases align to TRBD1. CDR1 and CDR2 (germline): SEHNR, FQNEAQ (reference sequence). The J segment lost 11 bases and the V segment lost 4 bases, leaving 13 bases of the junction unmatched. The CDR3 loop spans 15 amino acids. The CDR3 protein is CASSSVGTTGDKLFF. Written as DNA, the CDR3 is TGTGCCAGCAGCTCCGTGGGGACTACAGGGGACAAACTGTTTTTT. The full variable domain, with the rest looked up from reference TRBV7-9 and TRBJ1-4, is DTGVSQNPRHKITKRGQNVTFRCDPISEHNRLYWYRQTLGQGPEFLTYFQNEAQLEKSRLLSDRFSAERPKGSFSTLEIQRTEQGDSAMYLCASSSVGTTGDKLFFGSGTQLSVL.

This chain links TRBV29-1 with TRBJ2-7, with 9 bases aligning to TRBD2. J lost 4 bases, V lost 6 bases, and 7 bases had no gene match. The CDR3 contains 13 residues. CDR1 and CDR2 from the germline V gene are SQVTM and ANQGSEA. In DNA, the CDR3 is TGCAGCGTAAGACTAGCGGAGGGGTACGAGCAGTACTTC. As protein: CSVRLAEGYEQYF.

This rearrangement joins TRBV19 to TRBJ1-1, with 8 bases identical to TRBD1. The CDR3 has 14 residues. Germline V gene data show CDR1 as LNHDA and CDR2 as SQIVND (reference sequence). The ends lost 4 bases at V and 2 bases at J; junction bases unmatched: 3. The CDR3 reads CASSNGQGNTEAFF. The DNA of the CDR3 is TGTGCCAGTAGTAACGGACAGGGCAACACTGAAGCTTTCTTT.

The sample holds many counts of this clonotype. The chain links TRBV20-1 to TRBJ1-2; possibly TRBD1 for D (6 bases). Germline CDR1 is DFQATT and CDR2 is SNEGSKA (reference sequence). There are 13 residues in the CDR3. Between the trimmed V and J ends, which lost 4 bases and 5 bases, there was a span of 14 bases. The CDR3 sequence: CSATHTGFYGYTF. The CDR3, as DNA: TGCAGTGCTACCCACACAGGGTTTTATGGCTACACCTTC.

V usage is TRBV10-3 and J usage is TRBJ2-5; maybe TRBD1 (7 bases). The germline V gene has CDR1 ENHRY and CDR2 SYGVKD. Between the trimmed V and J ends, which lost 10 bases and 4 bases, there was a span of 13 bases. This CDR3 has 12 amino acids. CDR3 nucleotide sequence: TGTGCCACGGGAGCAGGGGGAGAGACCCAGTACTTC. Translated: CATGAGGETQYF.

This chain uses TRBV25-1 with TRBJ1-2; D not resolved. Trimming pared 1 base from V and 10 bases from J, leaving 13 bases between. CDR1 and CDR2 from the germline V gene are MGHDK and SYGVNS. This CDR3 has 13 residues. The CDR3 is CASSESSDCDYTF. The CDR3, as DNA: TGTGCCAGCAGTGAATCGAGCGATTGTGACTACACCTTC.

V usage is TRBV7-9 and J usage is TRBJ1-1; 8 positions match TRBD1. Germline CDR1 is SEHNR and CDR2 is FQNEAQ (reference sequence). The CDR3 spans 12 residues. V gave up 11 bases and J gave up 1 base; unmatched junction bases: 3. The CDR3 is CASGGKNTEAFF. The CDR3 nucleotides read TGTGCCTCAGGGGGCAAGAACACTGAAGCTTTCTTT.

This clonotype was counted ten times or more. The V and J genes are TRBV10-3 and TRBJ1-4; the match to TRBD1 covers 12 bases. V was clipped by 7 bases and J by 8 bases; unmatched bases: 2. CDR1 is ENHRY and CDR2 is SYGVKD in the germline V gene. This CDR3 has 13 residues. CDR3 nucleotide sequence: TGTGCCATCAAAGGGACAGGGGGCGAAAAACTGTTTTTT. Residues: CAIKGTGGEKLFF.

This clonotype was picked up many times. The chain employs TRBV5-1 and TRBJ2-7, with 7 bases lining up with TRBD1. Germline values: CDR1 SGHRS, CDR2 YFSETQ. The trim removed 2 bases at V and 3 bases at J, leaving 8 bases unmatched. CDR3 length: 15 amino acids. In DNA, the CDR3 is TGCGCCAGCAGCTTTGTCCCGGGACAGATCTACGAGCAGTACTTC. Protein sequence: CASSFVPGQIYEQYF. The full variable domain, rest sourced from reference TRBV5-1 and TRBJ2-7, is KAGVTQTPRYLIKTRGQQVTLSCSPISGHRSVSWYQQTPGQGLQFLFEYFSETQRNKGNFPGRFSGRQFSNSRSEMNVSTLELGDSALYLCASSFVPGQIYEQYFGPGTRLTVT.